This T cell receptor beta chain was profiled in a study of blood T cell repertoires in COVID-19. Recruitment covered about two dozen US areas and drew participants whose ages spanned about 18 to 90 years. For recovered donors of Cohort 3, there were two negative PCRs, clearance, or symptom resolution. Under the authors' procedure: Estimated nucleated cell counts came from reference gene primer amplification. Assay used: immunoSEQ multiplex PCR; TCRdb lists only in-frame clones, some missing. That table supplies the V and J calls and clone size; D and trimming were determined from the DNA. The sample lists approximately 170,000 clones, about nine tenths occurring once. In germline, CDR1 is MNHEY, CDR2 SMNVEV (reference sequence). The V segment lost 4 bases and the J segment 5 bases; nucleotides outside the gene matches: 10. The CDR3 spans 16 residues.

The chain is built from TRBV27 and TRBJ1-1, with 10 bases matching TRBD1. The sample taken for sequencing was PBMCs or T cells enriched from blood (not recorded which). This TCR was recovered from a woman between 18 and 30 years old who had recovered from COVID-19. The CDR3 DNA reads as TGTGCCAGCAGTTCCCCGACAGGGGGCGTAGGGACTGAAGCTTTCTTT. This gives the protein CASSSPTGGVGTEAFF.